The following is a T cell receptor (beta chain) sequence with its context. What it binds is unknown. The CDR3 is made up of 13 amino acids. V was trimmed by 0 bases and J by 10 bases, leaving 10 bases between them. Germline CDR1 reads WNHNN; CDR2 reads SYGVQD (reference sequence). This sample is drawn from a study of identical twins. Study results and limitations: Models underestimated TCR alpha sharing (out-of-frame) in monozygotic twins. Within cord blood, abundant beta clonotypes carried fewer insertions, but memory repertoires showed no such trend.

TCRdb reanalysed the 5' RACE reads using MiXCR and keeps one entry per CDR3 protein. The sample carries 300,000 to 400,000 distinct CDR3 sequences, roughly 12% recorded once. The same sample was also used in a study of yellow fever vaccine responses in identical twins. That source reports: Each twin's T cell response to the vaccine was reported to look partly convergent and partly personalized.

Sequencing used CD8+ T cells sorted from blood. The genes are TRBV10-1 and TRBJ2-1; no definite D call. The TCR was taken from a woman younger than 30 in good health. In nucleotides, the CDR3 is TGCGCCAGCAGTGAGTCGATTACCTTAGAGCAGTTCTTC. The encoded protein is CASSESITLEQFF.